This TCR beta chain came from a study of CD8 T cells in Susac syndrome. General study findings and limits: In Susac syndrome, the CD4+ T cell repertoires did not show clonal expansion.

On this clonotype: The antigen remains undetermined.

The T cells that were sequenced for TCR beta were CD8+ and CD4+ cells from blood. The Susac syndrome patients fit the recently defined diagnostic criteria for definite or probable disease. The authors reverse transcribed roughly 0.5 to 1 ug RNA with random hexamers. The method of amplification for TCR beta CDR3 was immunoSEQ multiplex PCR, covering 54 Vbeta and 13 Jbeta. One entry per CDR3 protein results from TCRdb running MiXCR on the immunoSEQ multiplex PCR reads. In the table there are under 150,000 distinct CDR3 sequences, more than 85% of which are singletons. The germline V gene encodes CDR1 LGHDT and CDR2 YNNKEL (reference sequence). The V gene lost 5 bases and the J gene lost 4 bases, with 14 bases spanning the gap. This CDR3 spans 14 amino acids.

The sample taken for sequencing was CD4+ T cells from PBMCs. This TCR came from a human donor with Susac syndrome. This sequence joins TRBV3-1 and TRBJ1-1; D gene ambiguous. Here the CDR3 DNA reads TGTGCCAGCAGCGGAGTTGGGAAGGGCACTGAAGCTTTCTTT. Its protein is CASSGVGKGTEAFF. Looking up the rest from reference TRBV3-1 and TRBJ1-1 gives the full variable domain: DTAVSQTPKYLVTQMGNDKSIKCEQNLGHDTMYWYKQDSKKFLKIMFSYNNKELIINETVPNRFSPKSPDKAHLNLHINSLELGDSAVYFCASSGVGKGTEAFFGQGTRLTVV.